This TCR beta chain was obtained from a study of control samples from healthy donors and cancer patients. Clones were read by immunoSEQ multiplex PCR, and TCRdb kept only the in-frame ones, dropping some. The sample yields around 100,000 clones, more than 75% seen once. There are 15 residues in the CDR3. CDR1 is SGDLS and CDR2 is YYNGEE in the germline V gene. V gave up 0 bases and J gave up 4 bases, with 13 bases separating them. The chain uses TRBV9 and TRBJ2-5; D call uncertain. The TCR was taken from a woman aged 50 to 60 in good health. Source material: blood. The CDR3 loop reads CASSVEATQGETQYF. DNA of the CDR3: TGTGCCAGCAGCGTAGAGGCAACGCAAGGAGAGACCCAGTACTTC.